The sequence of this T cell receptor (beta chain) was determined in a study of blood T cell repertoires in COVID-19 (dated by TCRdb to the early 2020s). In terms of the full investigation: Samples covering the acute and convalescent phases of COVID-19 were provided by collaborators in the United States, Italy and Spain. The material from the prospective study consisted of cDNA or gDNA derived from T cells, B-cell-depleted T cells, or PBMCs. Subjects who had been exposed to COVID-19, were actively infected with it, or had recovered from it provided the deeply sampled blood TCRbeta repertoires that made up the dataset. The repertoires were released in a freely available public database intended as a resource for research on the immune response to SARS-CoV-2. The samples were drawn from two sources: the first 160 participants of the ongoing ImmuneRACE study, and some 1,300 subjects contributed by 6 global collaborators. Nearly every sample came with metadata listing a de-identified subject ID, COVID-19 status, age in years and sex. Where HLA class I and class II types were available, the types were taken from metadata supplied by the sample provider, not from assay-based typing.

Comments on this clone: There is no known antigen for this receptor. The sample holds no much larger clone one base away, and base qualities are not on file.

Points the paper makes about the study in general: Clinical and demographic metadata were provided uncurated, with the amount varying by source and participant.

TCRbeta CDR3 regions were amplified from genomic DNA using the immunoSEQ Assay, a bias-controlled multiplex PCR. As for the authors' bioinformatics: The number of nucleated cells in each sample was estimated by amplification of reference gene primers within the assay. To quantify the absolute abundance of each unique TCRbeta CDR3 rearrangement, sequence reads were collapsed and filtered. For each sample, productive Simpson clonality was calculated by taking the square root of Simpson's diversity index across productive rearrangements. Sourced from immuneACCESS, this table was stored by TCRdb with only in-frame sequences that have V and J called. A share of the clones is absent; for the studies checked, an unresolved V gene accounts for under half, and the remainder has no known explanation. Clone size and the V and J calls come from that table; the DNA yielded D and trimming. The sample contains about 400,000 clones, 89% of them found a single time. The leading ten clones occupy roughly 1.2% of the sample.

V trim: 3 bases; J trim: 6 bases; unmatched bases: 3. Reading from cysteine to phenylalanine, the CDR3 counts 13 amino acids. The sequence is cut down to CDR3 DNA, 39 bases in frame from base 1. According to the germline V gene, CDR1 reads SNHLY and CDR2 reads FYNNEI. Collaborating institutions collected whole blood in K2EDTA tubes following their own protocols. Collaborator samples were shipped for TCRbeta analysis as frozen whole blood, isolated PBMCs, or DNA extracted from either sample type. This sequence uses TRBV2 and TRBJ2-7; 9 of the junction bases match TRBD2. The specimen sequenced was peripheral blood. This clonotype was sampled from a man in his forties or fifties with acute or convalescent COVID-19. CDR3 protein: CASSDDSGSEQYF. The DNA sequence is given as TGTGCCAGCAGTGATGATAGCGGGAGCGAGCAGTACTTC.